One and the same sample provided the 27 T cell receptor beta chains below, sequenced in a study of blood T cell repertoires in COVID-19. Some clones are missing from TCRdb's copy, which holds only in-frame ones; the method was immunoSEQ multiplex PCR. The sample includes approximately 25,000 clones, 72% of them seen just once. The sample consisted of peripheral blood. The receptors stem from an elderly woman with acute or convalescent COVID-19.

The rearrangement links TRBV3-1 (or the pseudogene TRBV3-2) to TRBJ2-3; 12 bases are shared with TRBD2. The CDR3 is made up of 16 amino acids. The germline gives CDR1 LGHDT, CDR2 YNNKEL (reference sequence). The ends lost 1 base at V and 4 bases at J; junction bases unmatched: 3. The CDR3 DNA reads TGTGCCAGCAGCCAAGGACTAGCGGGAGCGGCAGATACGCAGTATTTT. Protein sequence: CASSQGLAGAADTQYF.

The rearrangement links TRBV5-1 to TRBJ1-5, with 12 bases fitting TRBD1. The ends lost 5 bases at V and 7 bases at J; junction bases unmatched: 7. The CDR3 extends over 15 amino acids. Germline assignment: CDR1 SGHRS and CDR2 YFSETQ. CDR3 sequence reads: CASSLSGQGAQPQHF. The CDR3, as DNA: TGCGCCAGCAGTCTCTCGGGACAGGGGGCACAGCCCCAGCATTTT.

The J gene is TRBJ2-7, the V gene TRBV28; D gene ambiguous. Trimming stripped 5 bases from V and 3 bases from J, with 5 bases between. The CDR3 loop spans 11 amino acids. The germline gives CDR1 MDHEN, CDR2 SYDVKM. CDR3 residues: CASSQNYEQYF. The CDR3 DNA sequence: TGTGCCAGCAGTCAGAACTACGAGCAGTACTTC.

The sample holds many counts of this clone. This chain joins TRBV2 and TRBJ1-1; D ambiguous. Trimming stripped 6 bases from V and 3 bases from J, with 11 bases between. Looked up from germline, CDR1 is SNHLY and CDR2 is FYNNEI. This CDR3 has 13 amino acids. CDR3 in DNA: TGTGCCAGCAGGAGGGAGACGGACACTGAAGCTTTCTTT. Its translation is CASRRETDTEAFF.

Details on this clone: The junction differs from germline at one of its ends, possibly a read error. The chain couples TRBV3-1 (or the pseudogene TRBV3-2) to TRBJ2-5, with D perhaps TRBD2 (5 bases). There are 11 residues in the CDR3. The germline CDR1 and CDR2 sequences are LGHDT and YNNKEL (reference sequence). As DNA, the CDR3 is TGTGCCAGCAGCCGAGCGGAGTGGTTCCACTTC. It translates to CASSRAEWFHF.

A few counts support this clone. The chain carries TRBV5-1 and TRBJ2-2; perhaps TRBD2 as D (5 bases). Germline assignment: CDR1 SGHRS and CDR2 YFSETQ. The V and J ends lost 6 bases and 1 base respectively, with 13 bases between them. The CDR3 contains 15 residues. CDR3 region: CASMAGVQNTGELFF. The CDR3 DNA reads TGCGCCAGCATGGCCGGGGTCCAGAACACCGGGGAGCTGTTTTTT. Full variable domain (remainder filled in from reference TRBV5-1 and TRBJ2-2): KAGVTQTPRYLIKTRGQQVTLSCSPISGHRSVSWYQQTPGQGLQFLFEYFSETQRNKGNFPGRFSGRQFSNSRSEMNVSTLELGDSALYLCASMAGVQNTGELFFGEGSRLTVL.

The CDR3: CASRVLAGGTDTQYF. CDR3 DNA sequence: TGTGCCAGCAGGGTACTAGCGGGGGGCACAGATACGCAGTATTTT. V usage is TRBV2 and J usage is TRBJ2-3; 11 bases map to TRBD2. The CDR3 is 15 residues long. The ends lost 6 bases at V and 1 base at J; junction bases unmatched: 3. The V gene's germline CDR1 is SNHLY and CDR2 FYNNEI.

V gene TRBV29-1 combines with J gene TRBJ2-5; unclear D gene. Germline V gene lookup returns CDR1 SQVTM and CDR2 ANQGSEA. The CDR3 totals 12 residues. The V gene lost 7 bases and the J gene lost 1 base, with 10 bases spanning the gap. The DNA for the CDR3 is TGCAGCGCCTCCGCGTTCCAAGAGACCCAGTACTTC. Encoded protein: CSASAFQETQYF.

The rearrangement links TRBV24-1 to TRBJ1-4; D call uncertain. Trimming removed 4 bases from V and 6 bases from J, with 20 bases in between. Germline lookup yields CDR1 KGHDR and CDR2 SFDVKD. The CDR3 sequence is 17 residues long. The CDR3 spells CATSDTEPGAGDEKLFF. The CDR3 region has the DNA TGTGCCACCAGTGACACGGAGCCCGGCGCCGGGGATGAAAAACTGTTTTTT.

The chain uses TRBV30 and TRBJ1-2; D not certain. The CDR3 covers 12 residues. V was cut by 0 bases and J by 8 bases, with 10 bases left in between. Germline V gene lookup returns CDR1 GTSNPN and CDR2 SVGIG (reference sequence). CDR3 in amino acids: CAWSVQNTGYTF. CDR3 sequence (DNA): TGTGCCTGGAGTGTACAGAACACCGGCTACACCTTC.

This clone was seen only a few times. The V call is TRBV2, the J call TRBJ2-3; TRBD2 aligns across 13 bases. Losses at the gene ends were 5 bases for V and 8 bases for J; bases not matched to a gene: 10. The CDR3 spans 16 residues. Per the germline V gene, CDR1 is SNHLY and CDR2 is FYNNEI. This chain's CDR3 is CASSQQWTSGGATQYF. In DNA, the CDR3 is TGTGCCAGCAGTCAACAATGGACTAGCGGGGGAGCTACGCAGTATTTT.

This clone has more than one count but fewer than ten. V gene TRBV3-1 (or the pseudogene TRBV3-2) combines with J gene TRBJ1-1, with 11 bases identical to TRBD1. V dropped 4 bases and J dropped 4; count of bases not matched to a gene: 5. Germline values: CDR1 LGHDT, CDR2 YNNKEL (reference sequence). CDR3 length: 15 amino acids. The CDR3: CASSRDGTGGTEAFF. Here the CDR3 DNA reads TGTGCCAGCAGCCGCGATGGGACAGGGGGCACTGAAGCTTTCTTT.

This clone showed up just a few times. The chain recombines TRBV7-2 with TRBJ1-1; D call uncertain. CDR1 and CDR2 from the germline V gene are SGHTA and FQGNSA. V lost 2 bases and J lost 1, with 8 bases in between. The CDR3 runs to 14 residues. The CDR3 spells CASSLKAGNTEAFF. For the CDR3, the DNA is TGTGCCAGCAGCTTAAAGGCGGGGAACACTGAAGCTTTCTTT.

The chain links TRBV7-2 to TRBJ2-7, with 7 bases matching TRBD1. CDR3 length: 15 residues. The germline V gene has CDR1 SGHTA and CDR2 FQGNSA. With 5 bases clipped from V and 4 bases from J, the junction kept 11 bases outside the gene matches. The CDR3 spells CASSPPGQKTYEQYF. DNA for the CDR3: TGTGCCAGCAGCCCCCCGGGACAGAAGACATACGAGCAGTACTTC.

About this clone: Other DNA sequences from this sample encode an identical CDR3 as well. V gene TRBV28 combines with J gene TRBJ1-1; D remains unclear. The CDR3 totals 14 residues. V lost 6 bases and J 0 bases, leaving 11 bases between the germline ends. Germline values: CDR1 MDHEN, CDR2 SYDVKM. CDR3 sequence (DNA): TGTGCCAGCAGATGGGCGGGGATGAACACTGAAGCTTTCTTT. Amino acids: CASRWAGMNTEAFF.

This chain connects TRBV7-2 to TRBJ1-2, with D possibly TRBD1 on 5 matching bases. Per the germline V gene, CDR1 is SGHTA and CDR2 is FQGNSA. The V end was cut by 1 base, the J end by 8 bases, with 14 bases between. CDR3 length: 14 residues. The CDR3 coding sequence is TGTGCCAGCAGCTTAGGAGGAAAGGGGATAGGCTACACCTTC. Its protein product is CASSLGGKGIGYTF.

This clone has a handful of counts. The same CDR3 also results from other DNA sequences found in this sample. J is TRBJ2-2 and V is TRBV27; TRBD2 is a possible D gene (5 bases). Trimming removed 3 bases at V and 4 bases at J, with 9 bases between. CDR1 and CDR2 from the germline V gene are MNHEY and SMNVEV (reference sequence). This CDR3 spans 14 amino acids. CDR3 in DNA: TGTGCCAGCAGTTTGGGAGCGGCCACCGGGGAGCTGTTTTTT. This codes for CASSLGAATGELFF.

The table lists this clone with a count of one. The rearrangement links TRBV15 to TRBJ2-1; TRBD2 matches 9 bases. V shed 3 bases, J shed 6 bases, and the junction held 12 bases outside the gene matches. The germline CDR1 and CDR2 sequences are LNHNV and YYDKDF (reference sequence). The CDR3 extends over 17 amino acids. CDR3 coding DNA: TGTGCCACCAGCAGGGGTCGCGGGGGGGCCAATGGCAATGAGCAGTTCTTC. Translation: CATSRGRGGANGNEQFF.

The chain couples TRBV3-1 (or the pseudogene TRBV3-2) to TRBJ1-3; the D gene is possibly TRBD1 (5 bases). Germline CDR1 and CDR2: LGHDT and YNNKEL (reference sequence). The CDR3 extends over 14 amino acids. Trimming took 4 bases from V and 6 from J, leaving 13 bases between them. The CDR3 sequence: CASSPQAAVNTIYF. The CDR3 DNA reads as TGTGCCAGCAGCCCACAGGCCGCCGTAAACACCATATATTTT.

This chain connects TRBV4-3 to TRBJ2-7; TRBD2 agrees at 13 bases. The CDR3 runs to 17 residues. From germline, CDR1 is LGHNA and CDR2 YSLEER. V shed 0 bases, J shed 3 bases, and the junction held 5 bases outside the gene matches. The CDR3 here is CASSQERLAGGNYEQYF. The DNA for the CDR3 is TGCGCCAGCAGCCAAGAAAGACTAGCGGGAGGCAACTACGAGCAGTACTTC.

CDR3 coding DNA: TGTGCCAGCAGTGAGGGGGGAGAGACCCAGTACTTC. Protein product: CASSEGGETQYF. The chain carries TRBV6-1 and TRBJ2-5, with D possibly TRBD2 on 6 matching bases. V was clipped by 3 bases and J by 4 bases, with 6 bases between them. CDR1 is MNHNS and CDR2 is SASEGT in the germline V gene. The CDR3 consists of 12 residues.

The chain combines TRBV7-2 with TRBJ2-2; TRBD2 matches 8 bases. Germline CDR1 reads SGHTA; CDR2 reads FQGNSA. The ends lost 5 bases at V and 4 bases at J; junction bases unmatched: 9. The CDR3 loop spans 16 amino acids. DNA for the CDR3: TGTGCCAGCAGCCCCGCGGGAGGATTCTCCACCGGGGAGCTGTTTTTT. Its translation is CASSPAGGFSTGELFF.

V usage is TRBV9 and J usage is TRBJ2-3; tentatively, D is TRBD2 (5 bases). This CDR3 comprises 14 residues. Germline CDR1 reads SGDLS; CDR2 reads YYNGEE. Trimming removed 0 bases from V and 2 bases from J, with 7 bases in between. In DNA, the CDR3 is TGTGCCAGCAGCGTAGCGGGAACCACAGATACGCAGTATTTT. It yields the protein CASSVAGTTDTQYF.

The chain joins TRBV18 to TRBJ2-5; 7 bases line up with TRBD2. Germline CDR1 reads KGHSH; CDR2 reads LQKENI. After removal of 4 bases from V and 1 base from J, the junction contained 6 bases not matched to a gene. This CDR3 region has 15 residues. CDR3 in DNA: TGTGCCAGCTCACGCCAGCGGGACCTCCAAGAGACCCAGTACTTC. This gives the protein CASSRQRDLQETQYF.

This clone was observed once. The chain couples TRBV21-1 to TRBJ2-2; TRBD2 is taken as the D call from the table, unchecked against the DNA. TRBV21-1 is a pseudogene. This CDR3 has 21 residues. CDR3 loop: CAGSKARVWLLLAGVAGELFF. The CDR3 DNA reads as TGTGCCGGCAGCAAAGCCAGGGTTTGGCTCCTACTAGCGGGGGTTGCCGGGGAGCTGTTTTTT.

In this sample, this clone turned up a few times. This CDR3 reads CASSLEGARTQYF. CDR3 in DNA: TGTGCCAGCAGCTTAGAGGGAGCTCGGACCCAGTACTTC. The V gene is TRBV7-6, the J gene TRBJ2-5, with D possibly matching TRBD2 (5 bases). Trimming took 1 base from V and 7 from J, leaving 10 bases between them. The CDR3 runs 13 residues. The V gene's germline CDR1 is SGHVS and CDR2 FNYEAQ.

This chain connects TRBV10-3 to TRBJ1-2, with D maybe TRBD1 (5 bases). The V gene lost 0 bases and the J gene lost 3 bases, with 8 bases spanning the gap. The CDR3 has 14 residues. Germline CDR1 reads ENHRY; CDR2 reads SYGVKD. The CDR3 DNA follows: TGTGCCATCAGTGAGTCGCCCAGGGACTATGGCTACACCTTC. It is translated as CAISESPRDYGYTF.